This T cell receptor (beta chain) came from a study of blood T cell repertoires in COVID-19. As for the study in general: COVID-19 samples from acute and convalescent phases originated in the United States, Italy and Spain. In each case, the material was cDNA or gDNA derived from T cells, B-cell-depleted T cells, or PBMCs.

In this sample, this clone turned up once. CDR1 and CDR2 from the germline V gene are ENHRY and SYGVKD. V lost 6 bases and J 0 bases, leaving 8 bases between the germline ends. The CDR3 totals 13 residues. Per the original methods: Reference gene primer amplification in the assay estimated nucleated cell counts. Profiled with immunoSEQ multiplex PCR; TCRdb holds only in-frame clones, not every one. V, J and clone size were drawn from that table, and D and trimming were deduced from the DNA. The table includes roughly 240,000 clones, almost 85% detected once. V gene TRBV10-3 combines with J gene TRBJ1-2, with D perhaps matching TRBD1 (5 bases). The sequenced sample was peripheral blood. The clonotype comes from a woman of 80 years or more with acute or convalescent COVID-19. The CDR3 region is CAIRQGANYGYTF. In DNA, the CDR3 is TGTGCCATCAGGCAGGGTGCTAACTATGGCTACACCTTC.